The 4 T cell receptor beta chains below all came from one sample that was sequenced in a study of T-cell memory formation after mild COVID-19. MiXCR was run by TCRdb on the 5' RACE reads, yielding one entry per CDR3 protein. The data hold about 47,000 distinct CDR3 sequences, with roughly 9% observed a single time. The sequencing input was PBMCs or a T cell subset sorted from them (not recorded which). The receptors come from an adult woman who had mild COVID-19 (a few samples of this study predate the infection). Cell type and time point are not known.

The V gene is TRBV20-1, the J gene TRBJ2-7, with D possibly called TRBD1 or TRBD2 (5 bases each). The CDR3 covers 14 residues. Germline lookup yields CDR1 DFQATT and CDR2 SNEGSKA (reference sequence). With 3 bases removed from V and 0 bases from J, the gap between germline ends came to 12 bases. CDR3 region: CSASIGTSSYEQYF. CDR3 coding DNA: TGCAGTGCTAGTATCGGGACCAGCTCCTACGAGCAGTACTTC.

This clonotype was seen more than once but under ten times. This rearrangement joins TRBV9 to TRBJ2-3; D uncertain. CDR1 is SGDLS and CDR2 is YYNGEE in the germline V gene. With 0 bases removed from V and 4 bases from J, the gap between germline ends came to 9 bases. The CDR3 is 14 amino acids. Written as DNA, the CDR3 is TGTGCCAGCAGCGTAGATCAGGCGGCAGATACGCAGTATTTT. Its translation is CASSVDQAADTQYF.

This clonotype was observed at least ten times. This chain joins TRBV4-3 and TRBJ2-5; D remains unclear. Germline CDR1 is LGHNA and CDR2 is YSLEER. CDR3 size: 14 residues. V dropped 1 base and J dropped 0 bases, with 6 bases sitting between them. The CDR3 bases are TGCGCCAGCAGCCAAGGCTACAACCAAGAGACCCAGTACTTC. The encoded protein is CASSQGYNQETQYF.

This clonotype was picked up a small number of times. V and J are TRBV12-3 or TRBV12-4 and TRBJ1-5; D may be TRBD1 (6 bases). The CDR3 contains 15 residues. The V and J ends lost 6 bases and 8 bases respectively, with 20 bases between them. The DNA of the CDR3 is TGTGCCAGCAGCTCAGGTTGGGGGGCGAGGGAGCCCCAGCATTTT. Translated: CASSSGWGAREPQHF.